This T cell receptor beta chain was sequenced for a study of control samples from healthy donors and cancer patients (dated by TCRdb to 2018 to 2020). Note on this clone: Its antigen is currently not known. Per-base qualities were not stored, and no clone one base away is much larger.

The library was generated by the immunoSEQ multiplex PCR assay. TCRdb carries this immuneACCESS record with in-frame sequences only. Its versions omit some clonotypes, under half of them owing to an unresolved V gene in the studies checked, with the rest unexplained. The sample table shows about 140,000 clones, and more than 90% are seen once. The top ten clonotypes cover about 11% of the sample. The CDR3, cysteine through phenylalanine, is 14 amino acids long. The read is trimmed to its CDR3 DNA, 42 bases read in frame from base 1. From a lookup of the germline V gene, CDR1 and CDR2 are MNHEY and SVGAGI. The V end loses 6 bases and the J end loses 2 bases, and a stretch of 11 bases separates them.

This receptor was obtained from a man aged 25 to 40 in good health. Source material: blood. Recombination joined TRBV6-5 with TRBJ1-3, with no confidently assigned D gene. The CDR3 region reads CASSLRTAGNTIYF. The nucleotide sequence is given as TGTGCCAGCAGCTTAAGGACCGCTGGAAACACCATATATTTT.